This is a list of T cell receptor beta chains from one sample in a study of blood T cell repertoires in COVID-19. Libraries were prepared by immunoSEQ multiplex PCR; TCRdb keeps only in-frame clonotypes and omits some of them. The data hold about 76,000 clones, with around 84% observed a single time. The sample consisted of peripheral blood. The receptors originated from a man aged 55 to 70 with COVID-19, enrolled during active disease. Both conserved end residues are part of each CDR3. The order of the fields is V gene, clone size, D gene, J gene, CDR3 protein, CDR3 DNA. A D gene is named only where the DNA matches it firmly. Only some rows state a clone size, as once, few, many or a class for expanded clones.

v_call: TRBV9
clone_size: NA
d_call: NA
j_call: TRBJ1-1
cdr3_aa: CASSVTGSNTEAFF
cdr3_nt: TGTGCCAGCAGCGTCACAGGGTCGAACACTGAAGCTTTCTTT

v_call: TRBV24-1
clone_size: NA
d_call: NA
j_call: TRBJ1-2
cdr3_aa: CATSDDYYGYTF
cdr3_nt: TGTGCCACCAGTGATGACTACTATGGCTACACCTTC

v_call: TRBV19
clone_size: NA
d_call: NA
j_call: TRBJ2-5
cdr3_aa: CASSIANFKTQYF
cdr3_nt: TGTGCCAGTAGTATAGCCAACTTTAAGACCCAGTACTTC

v_call: TRBV9
clone_size: NA
d_call: NA
j_call: TRBJ1-1
cdr3_aa: CASSVATHTEAFF
cdr3_nt: TGTGCCAGCAGCGTAGCTACCCACACTGAAGCTTTCTTT

v_call: TRBV10-2
clone_size: NA
d_call: TRBD1
j_call: TRBJ2-5
cdr3_aa: CASSGTGGEETQYF
cdr3_nt: TGCGCCAGCAGTGGTACAGGGGGCGAAGAGACCCAGTACTTC

v_call: TRBV3-1/TRBV3-2
clone_size: NA
d_call: NA
j_call: TRBJ2-7
cdr3_aa: CASSRSLFGRASSYEQYF
cdr3_nt: TGTGCCAGCAGCCGAAGTCTTTTTGGGCGGGCGAGCTCCTACGAGCAGTACTTC

v_call: TRBV11-2
clone_size: NA
d_call: NA
j_call: TRBJ1-2
cdr3_aa: CASSLDGAGGYTF
cdr3_nt: TGTGCCAGCAGCTTAGACGGAGCTGGGGGCTACACCTTC

v_call: TRBV19
clone_size: NA
d_call: TRBD2
j_call: TRBJ2-2
cdr3_aa: CASSPDVAGYEKNTGELFF
cdr3_nt: TGTGCCAGTAGTCCCGACGTAGCGGGATACGAAAAGAACACCGGGGAGCTGTTTTTT

v_call: TRBV7-7
clone_size: NA
d_call: TRBD2
j_call: TRBJ2-3
cdr3_aa: CASSLRGLAGGMDTQYF
cdr3_nt: TGTGCCAGCAGCCTAAGAGGACTAGCGGGGGGCATGGATACGCAGTATTTT

v_call: TRBV5-5
clone_size: once
d_call: TRBD1
j_call: TRBJ2-2
cdr3_aa: CASSLGTANTGELFF
cdr3_nt: TGTGCCAGCAGCCTCGGGACAGCGAACACCGGGGAGCTGTTTTTT

v_call: TRBV6-4
clone_size: NA
d_call: TRBD1
j_call: TRBJ1-1
cdr3_aa: CASSEGTGAPNTEAFF
cdr3_nt: TGTGCCAGCAGTGAGGGGACAGGGGCCCCGAACACTGAAGCTTTCTTT

v_call: TRBV7-2
clone_size: NA
d_call: NA
j_call: TRBJ2-3
cdr3_aa: CASSSSATRDTQYF
cdr3_nt: TGTGCCAGCAGCTCCTCCGCGACACGTGATACGCAGTATTTT

v_call: TRBV11-2
clone_size: NA
d_call: TRBD1
j_call: TRBJ1-1
cdr3_aa: CASSPRTGSLEAFF
cdr3_nt: TGTGCCAGCAGCCCGCGGACAGGGAGCCTCGAAGCTTTCTTT